This T cell receptor (beta chain) comes out of a study of shared clonotypes between healthy human individuals. Study-level information: Three plates each covered CD4 naive and memory; CD8 naive two, CD8 memory one.

This clone was detected a few times. Investigators divided CD4+ cells into CD45RA+ naive and CD45RA-negative memory subsets. CDR1 and CDR2 from the germline V gene are MDHEN and SYDVKM. J lost 7 bases, V lost 2 bases, and 5 bases had no gene match. The CDR3 spans 14 residues. The repertoire was sequenced with immunoSEQ multiplex PCR; TCRdb's copy has only in-frame clones and lacks some. The sample has fewer than 400,000 clones, about 74% seen once; the top ten hold around 10%. The receptor comes from a man aged 30-40 years in good health. The sequencing input was memory CD4+ T cells sorted from blood. Subset indicated: CD45RA-negative fraction. The rearrangement uses TRBV28 and TRBJ2-4; 7 bases match TRBD1. The CDR3 DNA reads TGTGCCAGCAGTTTACGAGGGGGCGCGAACATTCAGTACTTC. It codes for CASSLRGGANIQYF.